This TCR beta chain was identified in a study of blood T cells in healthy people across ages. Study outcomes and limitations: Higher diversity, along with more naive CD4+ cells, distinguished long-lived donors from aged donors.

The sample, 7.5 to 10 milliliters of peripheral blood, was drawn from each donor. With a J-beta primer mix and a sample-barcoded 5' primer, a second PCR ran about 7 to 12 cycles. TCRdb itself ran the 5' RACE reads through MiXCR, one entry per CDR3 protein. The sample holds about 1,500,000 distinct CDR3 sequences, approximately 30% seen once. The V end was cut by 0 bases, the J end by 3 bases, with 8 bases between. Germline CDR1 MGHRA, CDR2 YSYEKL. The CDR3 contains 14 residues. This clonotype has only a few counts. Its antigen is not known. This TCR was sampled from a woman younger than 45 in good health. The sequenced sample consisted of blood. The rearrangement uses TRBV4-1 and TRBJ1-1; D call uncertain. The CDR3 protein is CASSQERIDTEAFF. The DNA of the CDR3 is TGCGCCAGCAGCCAAGAGCGGATTGACACTGAAGCTTTCTTT.